Included here is one T cell receptor beta chain sequence, with context. As yet, its antigen is unknown. TCR beta CDR3 regions were amplified from RNA. The TCR CDR3 first-round RT-PCR relied on the HTBI primer set. TCRdb called the multiplex PCR reads again in MiXCR, with one record for every CDR3 protein. The top ten clones hold approximately 10% of a sample with some 98,000 distinct CDR3 sequences, roughly 40% of them seen once. This sample is part of a study of T cells in Graves' hyperthyroidism and ophthalmopathy. The CDR3 runs to 12 residues. The germline V gene encodes CDR1 SGHTA and CDR2 FQGTGA. V was cut by 5 bases and J by 7 bases, with 11 bases left in between. No progression to ophthalmopathy during 18 months of follow-up defined stable disease. The study, taken as a whole, reports: The model's output predicted ophthalmopathy at a median of 6.5 months prior to onset.

The chain links TRBV7-3 to TRBJ1-2; a possible D gene is TRBD1 (5 bases). Sequenced sample: peripheral blood or thyroid tissue (not recorded which). This receptor was identified in a woman under 40 with Graves' hyperthyroidism. The CDR3: CASSLGPGGYTF. In DNA, the CDR3 is TGTGCCAGCAGCCTGGGACCCGGTGGCTACACCTTC.